The sequence of this T cell receptor beta chain was determined in a study of blood T cells in healthy people across ages. Study observations and caveats: Fewer expanded clones and more diversity marked long-lived versus aged donors. No one knew whether donors had CMV, which possibly confounded expanded clonotype changes.

Comment on this clonotype: Its antigen is as yet unknown.

This CDR3 region has 15 residues. V shed 5 bases and J shed 4 bases, with 13 bases lying between them. Germline CDR1 is KGHDR and CDR2 is SFDVKD. Next came a second PCR, run for about 6 to 11 cycles, which used a sample-barcoded 5' primer along with a J-beta primer mix. Every single cDNA molecule received a tag from a template-switch adaptor with 12 random nucleotides. TCRdb re-derived calls from the 5' RACE reads in MiXCR, one entry per CDR3 protein. The data contain some 730,000 distinct CDR3 sequences, 22% of them seen just once; the ten biggest clones take up about 22%. Sequenced sample: blood. The TCR sequence derives from a man in his 70s in good health. The genes are TRBV24-1 and TRBJ1-4; a possible D gene is TRBD1 (5 bases). The CDR3 loop is CATSARGRGNEKLFF. The CDR3 DNA reads as TGTGCCACCAGTGCCCGTGGGAGGGGTAATGAAAAACTGTTTTTT.